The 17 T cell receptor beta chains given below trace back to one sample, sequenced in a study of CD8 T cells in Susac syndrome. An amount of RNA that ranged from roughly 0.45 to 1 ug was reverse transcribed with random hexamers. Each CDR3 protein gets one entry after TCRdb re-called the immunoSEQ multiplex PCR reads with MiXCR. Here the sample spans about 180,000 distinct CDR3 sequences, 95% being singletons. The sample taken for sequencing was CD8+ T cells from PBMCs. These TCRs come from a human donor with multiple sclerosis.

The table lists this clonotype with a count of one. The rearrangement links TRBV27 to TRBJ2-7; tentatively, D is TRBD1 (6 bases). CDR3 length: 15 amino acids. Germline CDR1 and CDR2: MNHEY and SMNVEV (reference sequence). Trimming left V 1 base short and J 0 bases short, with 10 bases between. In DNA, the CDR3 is TGTGCCAGCAGTTTATTCCGGGACACCTCCTACGAGCAGTACTTC. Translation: CASSLFRDTSYEQYF.

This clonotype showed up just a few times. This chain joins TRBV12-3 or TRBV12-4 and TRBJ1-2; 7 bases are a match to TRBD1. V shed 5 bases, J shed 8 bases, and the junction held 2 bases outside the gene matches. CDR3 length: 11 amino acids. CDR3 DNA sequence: TGTGCCAGCAGTCAGGGGGACGGCTACACCTTC. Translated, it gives CASSQGDGYTF.

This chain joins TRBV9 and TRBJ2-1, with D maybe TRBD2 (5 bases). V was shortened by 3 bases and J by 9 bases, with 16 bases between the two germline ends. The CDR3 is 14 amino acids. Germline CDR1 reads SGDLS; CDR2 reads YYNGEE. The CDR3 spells CASSAHDGDVEQFF. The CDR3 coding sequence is TGTGCCAGCAGCGCCCATGACGGGGATGTTGAGCAGTTCTTC. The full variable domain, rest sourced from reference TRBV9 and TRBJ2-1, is DSGVTQTPKHLITATGQRVTLRCSPRSGDLSVYWYQQSLDQGLQFLIQYYNGEERAKGNILERFSAQQFPDLHSELNLSSLELGDSALYFCASSAHDGDVEQFFGPGTRLTVL.

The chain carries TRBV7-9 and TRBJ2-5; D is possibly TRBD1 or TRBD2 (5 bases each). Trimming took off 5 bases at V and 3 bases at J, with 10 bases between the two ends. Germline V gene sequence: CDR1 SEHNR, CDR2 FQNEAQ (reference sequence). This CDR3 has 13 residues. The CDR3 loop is CASSRGLEETQYF. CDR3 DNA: TGTGCCAGCAGCCGGGGCCTGGAAGAGACCCAGTACTTC.

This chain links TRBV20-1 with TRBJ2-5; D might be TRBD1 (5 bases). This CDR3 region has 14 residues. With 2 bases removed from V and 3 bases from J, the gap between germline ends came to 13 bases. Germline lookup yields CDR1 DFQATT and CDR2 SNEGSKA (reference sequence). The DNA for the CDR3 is TGCAGTGCTAGACTGTCTAGACAGAAAGAGACCCAGTACTTC. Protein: CSARLSRQKETQYF.

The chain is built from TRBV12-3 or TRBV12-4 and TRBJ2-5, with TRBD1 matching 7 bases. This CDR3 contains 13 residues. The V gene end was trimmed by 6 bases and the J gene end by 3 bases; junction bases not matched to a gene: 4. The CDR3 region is CASRARGKETQYF. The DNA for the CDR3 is TGTGCCAGCAGGGCCAGGGGGAAAGAGACCCAGTACTTC.

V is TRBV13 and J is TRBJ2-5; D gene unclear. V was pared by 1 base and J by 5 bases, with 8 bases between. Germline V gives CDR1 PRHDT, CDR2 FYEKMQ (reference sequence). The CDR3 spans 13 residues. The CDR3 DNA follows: TGTGCCAGCAGCTTAGACCGAATTGAGACCCAGTACTTC. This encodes CASSLDRIETQYF.

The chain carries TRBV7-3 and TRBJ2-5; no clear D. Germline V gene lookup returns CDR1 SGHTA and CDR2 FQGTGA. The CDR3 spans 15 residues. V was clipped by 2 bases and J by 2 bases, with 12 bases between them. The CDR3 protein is CASSLEGGRQETQYF. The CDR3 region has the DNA TGTGCCAGCAGCTTAGAAGGCGGTAGACAAGAGACCCAGTACTTC. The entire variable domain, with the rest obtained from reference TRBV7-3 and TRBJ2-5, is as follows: GAGVSQTPSNKVTEKGKYVELRCDPISGHTALYWYRQSLGQGPEFLIYFQGTGAADDSGLPNDRFFAVRPEGSVSTLKIQRTERGDSAVYLCASSLEGGRQETQYFGPGTRLLVL.

This chain's CDR3 is CASPTGFSEAFF. The CDR3 nucleotides read TGTGCCAGCCCTACAGGGTTTTCTGAAGCTTTCTTT. The chain links TRBV2 to TRBJ1-1, with D perhaps matching TRBD1 (6 bases). Trimming took off 8 bases at V and 6 bases at J, with 13 bases between the two ends. Looked up from germline, CDR1 is SNHLY and CDR2 is FYNNEI. This CDR3 region has 12 residues.

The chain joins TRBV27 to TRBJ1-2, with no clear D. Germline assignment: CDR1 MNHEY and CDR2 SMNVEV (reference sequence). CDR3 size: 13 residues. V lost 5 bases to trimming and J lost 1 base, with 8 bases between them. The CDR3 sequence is CASSGSFNYGYTF. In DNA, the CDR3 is TGTGCCAGCAGTGGCAGCTTTAACTATGGCTACACCTTC.

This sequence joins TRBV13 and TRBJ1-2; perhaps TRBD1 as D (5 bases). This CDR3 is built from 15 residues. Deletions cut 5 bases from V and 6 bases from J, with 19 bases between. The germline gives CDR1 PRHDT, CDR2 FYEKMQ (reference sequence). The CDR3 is CASSAKGLGVNGYTF. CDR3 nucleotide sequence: TGTGCCAGCAGCGCCAAGGGACTGGGGGTCAATGGCTACACCTTC.

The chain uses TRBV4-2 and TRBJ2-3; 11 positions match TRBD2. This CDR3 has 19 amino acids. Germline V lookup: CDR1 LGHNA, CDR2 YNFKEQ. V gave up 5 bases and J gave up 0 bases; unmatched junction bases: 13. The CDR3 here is CASSTPGVAGGPSTDTQYF. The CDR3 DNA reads TGTGCCAGCAGCACCCCCGGAGTAGCGGGGGGGCCTAGCACAGATACGCAGTATTTT.

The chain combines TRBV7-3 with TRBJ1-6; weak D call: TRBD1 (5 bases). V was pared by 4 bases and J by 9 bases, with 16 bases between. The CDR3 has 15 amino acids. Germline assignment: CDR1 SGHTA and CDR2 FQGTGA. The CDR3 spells CASSSGTSAGSPLHF. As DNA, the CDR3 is TGTGCCAGCAGCTCAGGGACCTCCGCCGGTTCACCCCTCCACTTT.

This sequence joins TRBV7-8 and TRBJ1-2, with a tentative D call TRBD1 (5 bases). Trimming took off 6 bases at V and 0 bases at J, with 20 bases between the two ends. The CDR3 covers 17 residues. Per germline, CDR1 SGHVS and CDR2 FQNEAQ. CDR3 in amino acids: CASSSRGPKGANYGYTF. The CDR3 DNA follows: TGTGCCAGCAGTTCGAGGGGTCCTAAAGGAGCTAACTATGGCTACACCTTC.

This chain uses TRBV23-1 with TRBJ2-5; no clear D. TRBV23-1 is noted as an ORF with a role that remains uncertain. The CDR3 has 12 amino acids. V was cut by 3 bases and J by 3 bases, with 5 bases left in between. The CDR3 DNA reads TGCGCCAGCAGTCACCCAGAAGAGACCCAGTACTTC. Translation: CASSHPEETQYF.

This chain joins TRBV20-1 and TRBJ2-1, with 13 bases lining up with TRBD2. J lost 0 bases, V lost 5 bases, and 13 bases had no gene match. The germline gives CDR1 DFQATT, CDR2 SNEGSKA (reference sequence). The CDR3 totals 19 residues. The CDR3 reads CSARGGTSGVRSSYNEQFF. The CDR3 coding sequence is TGCAGTGCTCGAGGGGGGACTAGCGGGGTTCGGAGCTCCTACAATGAGCAGTTCTTC.

CDR3 nucleotides: TGTGCCTGGATGACAGGGGGCGAAGCTTTCTTT. It codes for CAWMTGGEAFF. This chain connects TRBV30 to TRBJ1-1, with 10 bases aligning to TRBD1. The CDR3 is 11 amino acids. V lost 4 bases to trimming and J lost 8 bases; unmatched junction nucleotides: 1. Germline V CDR1 and CDR2: GTSNPN, SVGIG (reference sequence).